These 30 T cell receptor beta chains were sequenced from one sample in a study of PD-L1 blockade in urothelial cancer. Measured with immunoSEQ multiplex PCR; TCRdb has only the in-frame clones, and not every one. The data contain several hundred clones, approximately 25% of them singletons. The input for sequencing was tumor tissue, taken before atezolizumab (anti-PD-L1) treatment. These TCRs come from a man aged 55 to 70 with urothelial cancer.

By proportion, this clone is large. The V gene is TRBV11-3, the J gene TRBJ1-3, with a tentative D call TRBD1 (6 bases). The V and J ends lost 1 base and 2 bases respectively, with 9 bases between them. The CDR3 is 15 amino acids. CDR1 and CDR2 from the germline V gene are SGHNT and YENEEA. In DNA, the CDR3 is TGTGCCAGCAGCTTAGGGACAGCTGCTGGAAACACCATATATTTT. It specifies CASSLGTAAGNTIYF. Looking up the rest from reference TRBV11-3 and TRBJ1-3 gives the full variable domain: EAGVVQSPRYKIIEKKQPVAFWCNPISGHNTLYWYLQNLGQGPELLIRYENEEAVDDSQLPKDRFSAERLKGVDSTLKIQPAELGDSAVYLCASSLGTAAGNTIYFGEGSWLTVV.

This clone was counted between two and nine times. The V and J genes are TRBV2 and TRBJ2-4, with D maybe TRBD2 (6 bases). Germline assignment: CDR1 SNHLY and CDR2 FYNNEI. The CDR3 has 14 amino acids. V gave up 6 bases and J gave up 7 bases, with 16 bases separating them. DNA for the CDR3: TGTGCCAGCAGCTTCGGGGGAAAGTGGAACATTCAGTACTTC. Its translation is CASSFGGKWNIQYF.

The genes are TRBV30 and TRBJ1-1; D uncertain. V was shortened by 5 bases and J by 1 base, with 8 bases between the two germline ends. Germline-derived CDR1 and CDR2 are GTSNPN and SVGIG (reference sequence). The length of the CDR3 is 12 residues. CDR3 DNA: TGTGCCTGGGAGATAGAGAACACTGAAGCTTTCTTT. Protein product: CAWEIENTEAFF.

By proportion, this clone is large (0.1 to 1%). Here the CDR3 reads CASSNRQGEDTEAFF. In DNA, the CDR3 is TGTGCCAGCAGTAACAGACAGGGTGAGGACACTGAAGCTTTCTTT. The gene calls are TRBV6-8 and TRBJ1-1, with TRBD1 identical over 7 bases. V lost 5 bases and J lost 3; bases outside the gene matches: 9. Germline V gene sequence: CDR1 MNHGY, CDR2 SAAAGT. The CDR3 covers 15 residues.

This clone is large by share. The V call is TRBV6-8, the J call TRBJ2-7, with D possibly being TRBD2 (6 bases). Per the germline V gene, CDR1 is MNHGY and CDR2 is SAAAGT. This CDR3 region has 14 residues. V was pared by 5 bases and J by 0 bases, with 11 bases between. CDR3 nucleotides: TGTGCCAGCAGTCTTGGGGACTTCTCCTACGAGCAGTACTTC. Translation: CASSLGDFSYEQYF.

The V call is TRBV19, the J call TRBJ2-7; maybe TRBD2 (5 bases). Trimming shortened V by 5 bases and J by 5 bases, and 13 bases separated the two germline ends. The CDR3 is 13 amino acids. The germline V gene encodes CDR1 LNHDA and CDR2 SQIVND (reference sequence). CDR3 nucleotide sequence: TGTGCCAGTAGTCTCCGAGGGCCAGACGAGCAGTACTTC. Translated: CASSLRGPDEQYF. Full variable domain (outside the CDR3, taken from reference TRBV19 and TRBJ2-7): DGGITQSPKYLFRKEGQNVTLSCEQNLNHDAMYWYRQDPGQGLRLIYYSQIVNDFQKGDIAEGYSVSREKKESFPLTVTSAQKNPTAFYLCASSLRGPDEQYFGPGTRLTVT.

This clone occurred a few times. V usage is TRBV6-8 and J usage is TRBJ1-1; TRBD1 agrees at 9 bases. V lost 5 bases to trimming and J lost 5 bases; unmatched junction nucleotides: 9. CDR3 length equals 15 residues. Germline V lookup: CDR1 MNHGY, CDR2 SAAAGT. CDR3 protein: CASSRRTGVRTEAFF. CDR3 coding DNA: TGTGCCAGCAGTAGAAGGACAGGGGTGAGGACTGAAGCTTTCTTT.

This clone was observed a few times. The rearrangement uses TRBV7-7 and TRBJ2-1; 9 bases line up with TRBD2. This CDR3 is 15 amino acids long. Germline V gives CDR1 SSHAT, CDR2 FNYEAQ (reference sequence). Trimming took 5 bases from V and 7 from J; bases not matched to a gene: 9. CDR3 sequence (DNA): TGTGCCAGCAGCGTTAGCGGGAGAGCTGGGAATGAGCAGTTCTTC. This codes for CASSVSGRAGNEQFF.

The chain carries TRBV6-8 and TRBJ2-5; 10 bases agree with TRBD1. Looked up from germline, CDR1 is MNHGY and CDR2 is SAAAGT. V lost 2 bases to trimming and J lost 3 bases; unmatched junction nucleotides: 3. The CDR3 is made up of 15 amino acids. The CDR3 DNA reads as TGTGCCAGCAGTTACGTCGGGACAGGGGAAGAGACCCAGTACTTC. As protein: CASSYVGTGEETQYF.

This clone has only a few counts. The rearrangement uses TRBV5-1 and TRBJ1-5; 9 bases fit TRBD1. The CDR3 has 15 residues. Trimming cost V 0 bases and J 6 bases; bases outside gene matches: 4. Per germline, CDR1 SGHRS and CDR2 YFSETQ. This CDR3 reads CASSLADRGTQPQHF. The CDR3 DNA follows: TGCGCCAGCAGCTTGGCCGACAGGGGGACTCAGCCCCAGCATTTT.

V and J are TRBV6-8 and TRBJ2-2; 7 bases fit TRBD1. Germline CDR1 reads MNHGY; CDR2 reads SAAAGT. The CDR3 has 14 amino acids. V trimming: 10 bases; J trimming: 2 bases; junction bases outside the gene matches: 7. The DNA of the CDR3 is TGTGCCACCTCAGGGGGTGTAAACACCGGGGAGCTGTTTTTT. It specifies CATSGGVNTGELFF.

Judged by abundance, this clone is medium-sized. The chain has TRBV7-2 and TRBJ1-2, with 7 nucleotides matching TRBD1. Per germline, CDR1 SGHTA and CDR2 FQGNSA. V lost 3 bases to trimming and J lost 7 bases; unmatched junction nucleotides: 5. The CDR3 extends over 13 amino acids. The CDR3 DNA follows: TGTGCCAGCAGCTTCGGGACAGACTCTGGCTACACCTTC. This gives the protein CASSFGTDSGYTF.

This chain joins TRBV29-1 and TRBJ2-1; 12 bases agree with TRBD2. In germline, CDR1 is SQVTM, CDR2 ANQGSEA. The CDR3 sequence is 20 residues long. With 4 bases clipped from V and 0 bases from J, the junction kept 16 bases outside the gene matches. The CDR3: CSVGLAGVQSYRSSYNEQFF. CDR3 coding DNA: TGCAGCGTTGGACTAGCGGGAGTTCAGAGCTACAGGAGCTCCTACAATGAGCAGTTCTTC.

In this sample, this clone is medium-sized. The gene calls are TRBV7-5 and TRBJ2-7; TRBD2, the table's D call, was not compared with the DNA. TRBV7-5 is marked as a pseudogene. This CDR3 spans 19 amino acids. The CDR3 here is CASSLWVVSGSPRNYEQYF. The CDR3 bases are TGTGCCAGCAGCTTATGGGTGGTTAGCGGGAGCCCTCGAAACTACGAGCAGTACTTC.

This clone was observed a few times. This chain links TRBV5-1 with TRBJ1-3; maybe TRBD1 (5 bases). V lost 4 bases to trimming and J lost 1 base, with 9 bases between them. This CDR3 has 14 residues. CDR1 and CDR2 from the germline V gene are SGHRS and YFSETQ. Here the CDR3 DNA reads TGCGCCAGCAGCGAGACAGCTTCTGGAAACACCATATATTTT. Translation: CASSETASGNTIYF. The whole variable domain, filled in from reference TRBV5-1 and TRBJ1-3, reads KAGVTQTPRYLIKTRGQQVTLSCSPISGHRSVSWYQQTPGQGLQFLFEYFSETQRNKGNFPGRFSGRQFSNSRSEMNVSTLELGDSALYLCASSETASGNTIYFGEGSWLTVV.

This sequence joins TRBV18 and TRBJ2-1; D is ambiguous. This CDR3 contains 12 residues. Per the germline V gene, CDR1 is KGHSH and CDR2 is LQKENI. Trimming removed 2 bases at V and 10 bases at J, with 9 bases between. The DNA of the CDR3 is TGTGCCAGCTCACCAACTTTAGGGGAGCAGTTCTTC. This sequence encodes CASSPTLGEQFF.

The rearrangement uses TRBV11-3 and TRBJ2-7; 14 bases align to TRBD2. CDR1 and CDR2 from the germline V gene are SGHNT and YENEEA. V lost 4 bases and J lost 2; bases outside the gene matches: 10. CDR3 size: 18 residues. As DNA, the CDR3 is TGTGCCAGCAGCTCCGCTCTCTTGACTAGCGGGGGGGCCTACGAGCAGTACTTC. This translates into CASSSALLTSGGAYEQYF.

This clone is large within its sample. The chain joins TRBV28 to TRBJ2-7, with D unresolved. The length of the CDR3 is 13 residues. The V end lost 3 bases, the J end lost 3 bases, and 9 bases lay between the germline ends. Germline V lookup: CDR1 MDHEN, CDR2 SYDVKM. CDR3 amino acids: CASSFGSFYEQYF. Written as DNA, the CDR3 is TGTGCCAGCAGTTTTGGCTCCTTCTACGAGCAGTACTTC.

This clone was counted only a few times. The chain is built from TRBV6-8 and TRBJ2-7; TRBD2 matches at 7 bases. Germline CDR1 and CDR2: MNHGY and SAAAGT. Losses at the gene ends were 2 bases for V and 2 bases for J; bases not matched to a gene: 3. The length of the CDR3 is 14 residues. CDR3 coding DNA: TGTGCCAGCAGTTACGGACTAGGACCCTACGAGCAGTACTTC. It translates to CASSYGLGPYEQYF.

The chain carries TRBV28 and TRBJ1-2; D not certain. This CDR3 has 13 amino acids. Deletions cut 3 bases from V and 4 bases from J, with 9 bases between. Per the germline V gene, CDR1 is MDHEN and CDR2 is SYDVKM. The CDR3 is CASSLRQFYGYTF. The DNA for the CDR3 is TGTGCCAGCAGTTTGCGGCAGTTCTATGGCTACACCTTC.

This clone is classed as large. V is TRBV11-3 and J is TRBJ1-1; D might be TRBD1 (5 bases). Trimming removed 5 bases from V and 5 bases from J, with 15 bases in between. Germline V gene sequence: CDR1 SGHNT, CDR2 YENEEA. This CDR3 has 14 amino acids. In nucleotides, the CDR3 is TGTGCCAGCAGCCCTTTGCAGGGTGGGACTGAAGCTTTCTTT. This gives the protein CASSPLQGGTEAFF.

There are a few counts of this clone. The gene calls are TRBV30 and TRBJ1-4, with D unresolved. The CDR3 runs 13 residues. Germline V lookup: CDR1 GTSNPN, CDR2 SVGIG (reference sequence). Trimming cost V 4 bases and J 8 bases, with 14 bases left between them. The CDR3 region is CAWTTGRNEKLFF. The CDR3 DNA is TGTGCCTGGACCACGGGGAGAAACGAAAAACTGTTTTTT.

This clone was seen more than once but under ten times. The chain employs TRBV28 and TRBJ2-5; D not certain. CDR1 is MDHEN, CDR2 SYDVKM, per germline. The CDR3 consists of 14 residues. V shed 1 base and J shed 0 bases, with 6 bases lying between them. CDR3 DNA: TGTGCCAGCAGTTTATCAAACAACCAAGAGACCCAGTACTTC. Encoded protein: CASSLSNNQETQYF.

The chain links TRBV5-1 to TRBJ1-1; D uncertain. The germline V and J ends were trimmed by 5 bases and 1 base, with 12 bases remaining between them. CDR1 is SGHRS, CDR2 YFSETQ, per germline. The CDR3 extends over 14 amino acids. CDR3 in DNA: TGCGCCAGCAGTTCAAAGGCAGGGAACACTGAAGCTTTCTTT. Its protein product is CASSSKAGNTEAFF.

This clone has more than one count but fewer than ten. The J gene is TRBJ2-1, the V gene TRBV6-8; 10 bases are shared with TRBD2. Germline CDR1 and CDR2: MNHGY and SAAAGT. The CDR3 runs 14 residues. The V segment lost 6 bases and the J segment 6 bases; nucleotides outside the gene matches: 5. The CDR3, as DNA: TGTGCCAGCAGAGCGGGAGGGCCAGTCAATGAGCAGTTCTTC. Amino acids: CASRAGGPVNEQFF.

This clone was recorded a few times. The CDR3 coding sequence is TGTGCCAGCAGTTATAACAGGGAATCTAATGAAAAACTGTTTTTT. It is translated as CASSYNRESNEKLFF. The V and J genes are TRBV11-3 and TRBJ1-4, with D possibly being TRBD1 (6 bases). Germline CDR1 is SGHNT and CDR2 is YENEEA. The germline V and J ends were trimmed by 6 bases and 3 bases, with 14 bases remaining between them. The CDR3 runs to 15 residues.

The V call is TRBV5-1, the J call TRBJ2-3; TRBD2 agrees at 9 bases. V lost 4 bases to trimming and J lost 3 bases; unmatched junction nucleotides: 9. CDR3 length equals 16 residues. Germline assignment: CDR1 SGHRS and CDR2 YFSETQ. CDR3: CASSPRGLAGTDTQYF. In nucleotides, the CDR3 is TGCGCCAGCAGCCCCCGGGGGCTAGCGGGAACAGATACGCAGTATTTT.

This clone appeared a few times. The junction departs from germline at one end; a sequencing error may be responsible. J is TRBJ2-1 and V is TRBV9; a possible D gene is TRBD2 (5 bases). From germline, CDR1 is SGDLS and CDR2 YYNGEE. The CDR3 length is 13 residues. The CDR3 nucleotides are TGTGCCAGTAGCGCGGACTTGGGCAATGAGCAGTTCTTC. Residues: CASSADLGNEQFF.

This clone has just a few counts. V is TRBV9 and J is TRBJ2-1; TRBD2 aligns across 14 bases. CDR3 length: 17 amino acids. Germline V lookup: CDR1 SGDLS, CDR2 YYNGEE. The junction had 3 bases not matched to a gene; V was cut back by 3 bases and J by 1 base. The CDR3 bases are TGTGCCAGCAGCGCCGGACTAGCGGGAGGTTCCTACAATGAGCAGTTCTTC. Translated, it gives CASSAGLAGGSYNEQFF.

The chain combines TRBV10-2 with TRBJ2-7; perhaps D is TRBD1 or TRBD2 (5 bases each). Trimming removed 6 bases from V and 5 bases from J, with 17 bases in between. Germline V lookup: CDR1 WSHSY, CDR2 SAAADI. The CDR3 totals 14 residues. The CDR3 loop reads CASREEAGSNEQYF. CDR3 bases: TGCGCCAGCAGAGAGGAGGCAGGGTCCAACGAGCAGTACTTC.